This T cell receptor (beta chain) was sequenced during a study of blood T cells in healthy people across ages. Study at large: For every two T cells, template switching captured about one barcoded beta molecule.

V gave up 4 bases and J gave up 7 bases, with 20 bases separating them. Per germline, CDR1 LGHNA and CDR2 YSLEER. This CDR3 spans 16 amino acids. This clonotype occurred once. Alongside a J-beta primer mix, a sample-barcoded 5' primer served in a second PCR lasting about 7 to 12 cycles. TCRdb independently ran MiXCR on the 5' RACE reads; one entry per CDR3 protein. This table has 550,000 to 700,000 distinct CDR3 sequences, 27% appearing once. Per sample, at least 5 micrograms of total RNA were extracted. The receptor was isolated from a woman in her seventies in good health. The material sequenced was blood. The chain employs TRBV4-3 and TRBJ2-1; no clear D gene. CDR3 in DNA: TGCGCCAGCAGCCGCTCGGTCGACTCGGGCCTTAATGAGCAGTTCTTC. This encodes CASSRSVDSGLNEQFF.